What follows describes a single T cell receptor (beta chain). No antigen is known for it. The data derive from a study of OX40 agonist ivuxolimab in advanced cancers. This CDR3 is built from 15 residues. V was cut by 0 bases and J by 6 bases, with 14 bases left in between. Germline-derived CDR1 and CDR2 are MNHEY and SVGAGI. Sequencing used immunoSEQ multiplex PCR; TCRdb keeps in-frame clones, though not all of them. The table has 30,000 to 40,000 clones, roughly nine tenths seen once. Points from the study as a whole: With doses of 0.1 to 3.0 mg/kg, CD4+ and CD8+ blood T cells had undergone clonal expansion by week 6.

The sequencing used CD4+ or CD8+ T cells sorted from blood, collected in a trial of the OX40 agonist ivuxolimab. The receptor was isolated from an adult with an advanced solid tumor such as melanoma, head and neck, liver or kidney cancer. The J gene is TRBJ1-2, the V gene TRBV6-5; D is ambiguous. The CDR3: CASSYSGRSSDGYTF. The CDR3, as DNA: TGTGCCAGCAGTTACTCGGGCAGGTCCTCCGATGGCTACACCTTC.